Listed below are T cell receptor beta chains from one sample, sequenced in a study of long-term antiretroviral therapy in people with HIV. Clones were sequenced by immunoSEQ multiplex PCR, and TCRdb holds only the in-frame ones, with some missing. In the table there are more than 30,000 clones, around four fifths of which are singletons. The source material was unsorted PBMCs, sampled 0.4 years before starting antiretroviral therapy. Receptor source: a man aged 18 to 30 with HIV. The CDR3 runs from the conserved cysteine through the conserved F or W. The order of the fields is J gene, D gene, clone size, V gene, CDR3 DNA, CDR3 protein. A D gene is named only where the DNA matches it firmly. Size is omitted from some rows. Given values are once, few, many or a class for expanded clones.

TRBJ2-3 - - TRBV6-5 TGTGCCAGCAGTTACATTGGGGGATGGACAGATACGCAGTATTTT CASSYIGGWTDTQYF
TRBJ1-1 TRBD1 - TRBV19 TGTGCCAGTAGTACCCTAACACAGGGGCAGAGTGGAGCTTTCTTT CASSTLTQGQSGAFF
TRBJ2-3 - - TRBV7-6 TGTGCCAGCAGCTTAGGACTGGGCACAGATACGCAGTATTTT CASSLGLGTDTQYF
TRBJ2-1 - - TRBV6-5 TGTGCCAGCAGTTACTACGAGCCAACACTGAATGAGCAGTTCTTC CASSYYEPTLNEQFF
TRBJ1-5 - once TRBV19 TGTGCCAGTAGTATCAGTCAGGGGATGAGTCAGCCCCAGCATTTT CASSISQGMSQPQHF
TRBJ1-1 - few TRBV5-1 TGCGCCAGCAGCTTGGGAGGGAACACTGAAGCTTTCTTT CASSLGGNTEAFF
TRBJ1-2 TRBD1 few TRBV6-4 TGTGCCAGCAGTGCGGACAGGGCGGGCTATGGCTACACCTTC CASSADRAGYGYTF
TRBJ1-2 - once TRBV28 TGTGCCAGCAGTTTCCCCGGGACACCTGAGGCTTACTATGGCTACACCTTC CASSFPGTPEAYYGYTF
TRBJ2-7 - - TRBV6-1 TGTGCCAGCAGTGAAGCGGATGGGGGTTTGAGCGAGCAGTACTTC CASSEADGGLSEQYF
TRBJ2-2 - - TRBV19 TGTGCCAGTAGTATGGGTCTAGGGAAAGCCGGGGAGCTGTTTTTT CASSMGLGKAGELFF
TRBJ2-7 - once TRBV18 TGTGCCAGCTCACAATCCGGGTCCGCCTACGAGCAGTACTTC CASSQSGSAYEQYF
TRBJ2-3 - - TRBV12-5 TGTGCTAGTGCCTCCGGGTTTCTCACAGATACGCAGTATTTT CASASGFLTDTQYF
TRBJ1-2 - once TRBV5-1 TGCGCCAGCAGCTTGGAGGAGATGAGGTTTGGCTACACCTTC CASSLEEMRFGYTF
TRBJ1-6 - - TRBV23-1 TGCGCCAGCAGTTCGTGTAGGGCTACCAATTCACCCCTCCACTTT CASSSCRATNSPLHF
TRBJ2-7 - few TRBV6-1 TGTGCCAGCAGCTCTGGACTCTACGAGCAGTACTTC CASSSGLYEQYF
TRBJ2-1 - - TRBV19 TGTGCCAGTAGTATAGAGTCCCTAGCGAGCTCCTACAATGAGCAGTTCTTC CASSIESLASSYNEQFF
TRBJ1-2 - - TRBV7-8 TGTGCCAGCAGCCTTGGCGAAGCAGACACTAACTATGGCTACACCTTC CASSLGEADTNYGYTF
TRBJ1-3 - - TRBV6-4 TGTGCCAGCAGTGCAGGGAGTTTCTCCGGAAACACCATATATTTT CASSAGSFSGNTIYF
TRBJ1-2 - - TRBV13 TGTGCCAGCAGTCTCCGGGGAGATGGCTACACCTTC CASSLRGDGYTF
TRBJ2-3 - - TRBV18 TGTGCCAGCTCACCACTACCGAAGCACCGGGGAAACACAGATACGCAGTATTTT CASSPLPKHRGNTDTQYF
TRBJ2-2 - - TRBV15 TGTGCCACCAGCAGAGAGCGATCAGGGATAATCACCGGGGAGCTGTTTTTT CATSRERSGIITGELFF
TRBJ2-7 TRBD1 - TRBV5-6 TGTGCCAGCAGCCCCGGGACAGGGTTCGACGAGCAGTACTTC CASSPGTGFDEQYF
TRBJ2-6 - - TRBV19 TGTGCCAGTAGCCTTCGCGACAGCTCTGGGGCCAACGTCCTGACTTTC CASSLRDSSGANVLTF
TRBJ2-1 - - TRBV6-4 TGTGCCAGCAGTGGTGACCACAATGAGCAGTTCTTC CASSGDHNEQFF
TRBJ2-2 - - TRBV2 TGTGCCAGCAGTGAATCGTCTAACACCGGGGAGCTGTTTTTT CASSESSNTGELFF
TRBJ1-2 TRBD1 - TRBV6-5 TGTGCCAGCAGTCCCTCATACAGGGGTGAGAATGGCTACACCTTC CASSPSYRGENGYTF